What follows describes a single T cell receptor (beta chain). This sample was taken from a study of blood T cell repertoires in COVID-19. In the study overall: PBMCs, B-cell-depleted T cells, or T cells were the source of the cDNA or gDNA that made up the material.

TCRdb keeps only in-frame clones here, not all; method: immunoSEQ multiplex PCR. Of about 360,000 clones listed, approximately 86% are singletons. With 3 bases removed from V and 4 bases from J, the gap between germline ends came to 10 bases. Germline V lookup: CDR1 LNHDA, CDR2 SQIVND (reference sequence). This CDR3 is built from 13 residues. Sequenced input: peripheral blood. This receptor was taken from an older woman with COVID-19, enrolled during active disease. The rearrangement uses TRBV19 and TRBJ2-7, with a weak D call TRBD2 (6 bases). DNA for the CDR3: TGTGCCAGTAGTATGACTAGTTGGTACGAGCAGTACTTC. Protein sequence: CASSMTSWYEQYF.